This TCR beta chain derives from a study of blood T cell repertoires in COVID-19. Using immunoSEQ multiplex PCR, the repertoire was profiled, and TCRdb retains in-frame clones only, with some absent. The table has fewer than 60,000 clones, more than 65% seen once; the top ten hold about 8%. Trimming cost V 0 bases and J 12 bases; bases outside gene matches: 9. This CDR3 is 15 amino acids long. Germline CDR1 and CDR2: SGHRS and YFSETQ. The sample was peripheral blood. The clonotype was recovered from a human donor in a cohort sampled during active COVID-19. The chain recombines TRBV5-1 with TRBJ1-2, with 12 nucleotides matching TRBD1. The CDR3 protein is CASSLDGGQGAQNTF. CDR3 in DNA: TGCGCCAGCAGCTTGGACGGGGGACAGGGGGCGCAGAACACCTTC.